This T cell receptor beta chain was found in a study of vaccination effects on CD4 cells after COVID-19. For the study at large: Before sequencing, viral peptide pools were used by the ViraFEST assay to expand antigen-specific CD4+ T cells. The study, taken as a whole, reports: The study dataset contains few convalescent patients and includes no early post-infection timepoints. Infection- and vaccine-induced clones contracted markedly late after vaccination.

Germline CDR1 and CDR2: ENHRY and SYGVKD. Trimming removed 5 bases at V and 6 bases at J, with 9 bases between. The CDR3 runs to 12 residues. The table came from immunoSEQ multiplex PCR; TCRdb's copy has only in-frame clones and leaves some out. The sample lists about 73,000 clones, over 65% occurring once. Cells that had been cultured for roughly 9 days were the source of isolated CD4+ T cells. Two-dose vaccination with either BNT162b2 or mRNA-1273 was given to the participants. All vaccine recipients tested negative for nucleocapsid antibodies and had never contracted SARS-CoV-2 infection. With respect to this clone: What it recognizes is unknown.

The sequence was collected from a human donor who received a COVID-19 vaccine. The chain joins TRBV10-3 to TRBJ2-3, with D perhaps matching TRBD1 or TRBD2 (5 bases each). Sequenced material: CD4+ T cells from PBMCs cultured without peptide, taken after COVID-19 vaccination. CDR3 sequence reads: CAISRDGDTQYF. Written as DNA, the CDR3 is TGTGCCATCAGTCGGGACGGCGATACGCAGTATTTT.